This TCR beta chain emerged from a study of CD8+ T cells in alopecia areata. In the study overall: Tofacitinib therapy lasting 6 to 18 months was followed by 6 months off drug. Treated patients received severity scores based on the percentage of scalp area affected. General observations from the study: Scalp lesions, especially in alopecia totalis/universalis, had higher clonality than normal scalp. Among the top 100, expanded CD8+ clones were significantly decreased by tofacitinib, as was scalp clonality.

cDNA prepared by RNA extraction and subsequent reverse transcription served as the template for sequencing. Method: immunoSEQ multiplex PCR; TCRdb's copy keeps in-frame clones and lacks some. The sample comprises 87,000 or so clones, just over 70% of which are singletons, and 15% to 20% rests with the top ten. This sample's treatment: oral pan-JAK inhibitor, 5-10 mg twice daily. The V gene lost 0 bases and the J gene lost 1 base, with 9 bases spanning the gap. CDR3 length equals 15 residues. Germline lookup yields CDR1 MGHRA and CDR2 YSYEKL. Concerning this clone itself: What it recognizes is unknown.

The TCR sequence derives from a human donor with alopecia areata. This sample comprised CD8+ T cells sorted from blood, obtained between weeks 43 and 45, from a patient treated with tofacitinib. The rearrangement joins TRBV4-1 to TRBJ1-1; D is perhaps TRBD1 (5 bases). DNA of the CDR3: TGCGCCAGCAGCCAAGATGGGGGGGAGAACACTGAAGCTTTCTTT. Residues: CASSQDGGENTEAFF.